The T cell receptor beta chain under discussion was sequenced for a study of blood T cell repertoires in COVID-19. At the level of the study: Samples representing acute and convalescent COVID-19 were sourced from the United States, Italy and Spain. The analysed material was cDNA or gDNA that came from T cells, B-cell-depleted T cells, or PBMCs.

The table lists this clone with a count of one. In the authors' methods: Amplification of reference gene primers was used by the study to estimate nucleated cell counts. Measured with immunoSEQ multiplex PCR; TCRdb has only the in-frame clones, and not every one. V and J calls and clone size follow that table, whereas D and trimming were derived from the DNA. The table lists some 76,000 clones, around 91% of them singletons. There are 14 residues in the CDR3. Germline CDR1 is LNHNV and CDR2 is YYDKDF (reference sequence). The germline V and J ends were trimmed by 0 bases and 4 bases, with 9 bases remaining between them.

This clonotype originated in a human donor in a cohort sampled during active COVID-19. Material: peripheral blood. This chain joins TRBV15 and TRBJ1-1, with no clear D. CDR3 in DNA: TGTGCCACCAGCAGAGATTCGGGTTCCACTGAAGCTTTCTTT. As protein: CATSRDSGSTEAFF.